This entry concerns a single TCR beta chain. Generated by immunoSEQ multiplex PCR, the TCRdb table keeps only in-frame clones and is missing some. The sample has 210,000 or so clones; about nine tenths are singletons. This sample is drawn from a study of blood T cell repertoires in COVID-19. Enrolled through a virtual design, the participants were between roughly 18 and 90 years of age and came from 24 US areas. The sample consisted of PBMCs or T cells enriched from blood (not recorded which). The receptor's source is a woman between 50 and 59 years old in a cohort exposed to, infected with or recovered from COVID-19 (not recorded which).

CDR3 coding DNA: TGTGCCACCAGCCCACTCCCGGGACAGGGGGCGCGGAACACTGAAGCTTTCTTT. It encodes CATSPLPGQGARNTEAFF. The V and J genes are TRBV15 and TRBJ1-1; 12 bases align to TRBD1. CDR1 and CDR2 (germline): LNHNV, YYDKDF (reference sequence). V dropped 5 bases and J dropped 1; count of bases not matched to a gene: 11. The CDR3 covers 18 residues.